This paragraph covers one T cell receptor beta chain sequence. The antigen remains unidentified. Then a second PCR, running roughly 7 to 11 cycles, was carried out with a sample-barcoded 5' primer and a J-beta primer mix. TCRdb itself ran the 5' RACE reads through MiXCR, one entry per CDR3 protein. The table includes around 1.5 million distinct CDR3 sequences, approximately 60% detected once. Germline values: CDR1 SEHNR, CDR2 FQNEAQ (reference sequence). The V end lost 2 bases, the J end lost 1 base, and 8 bases lay between the germline ends. The CDR3 extends over 14 amino acids. The data derive from a study of blood T cells in healthy people across ages. Study-wide results and caveats: Estimated diversity across one million T cells was deemed an underestimate. The study lacked donor CMV status, which possibly confounded expanded clonotype changes. TCR beta diversity per million T cells fell roughly linearly with age. More naive CD4+ cells and higher diversity were found in long-lived than in aged donors.

Sequencing was done on a sample of blood. The chain uses TRBV7-9 and TRBJ1-1; D call uncertain. The clonotype originates from a man in his late teens or twenties in good health. The CDR3 DNA is TGTGCCAGCAGCTTAAGACACCCGAACACTGAAGCTTTCTTT. Translating gives CASSLRHPNTEAFF.